This entry concerns a single T cell receptor (beta chain). How the authors handled the data: Amplification of reference gene primers was used by the study to estimate nucleated cell counts. The protocol was immunoSEQ multiplex PCR, while the TCRdb copy is restricted to in-frame clones and leaves out a portion. That table supplies the V and J calls and clone size; D and trimming were determined from the DNA. The sample includes fewer than 75,000 clones, about nine tenths of them seen just once. The sample belongs to a study of blood T cell repertoires in COVID-19. The junction had 5 bases not matched to a gene; V was cut back by 3 bases and J by 4 bases. The germline gives CDR1 SGHRS, CDR2 YFSETQ. CDR3 length: 14 amino acids.

The sample consisted of peripheral blood. The TCR sequence derives from a man between 60 and 70 years old with acute or convalescent COVID-19. The chain has TRBV5-1 and TRBJ1-1, with 8 bases matching TRBD1. Written as DNA, the CDR3 is TGCGCCAGCAGCTCGCAGGGGGCGGCCACTGAAGCTTTCTTT. This gives the protein CASSSQGAATEAFF. Full variable domain (rest looked up from reference TRBV5-1 and TRBJ1-1): KAGVTQTPRYLIKTRGQQVTLSCSPISGHRSVSWYQQTPGQGLQFLFEYFSETQRNKGNFPGRFSGRQFSNSRSEMNVSTLELGDSALYLCASSSQGAATEAFFGQGTRLTVV.